The clone carrying this T cell receptor (beta chain) was recorded many times. Template material for amplifying TCR beta CDR3 regions consisted of RNA transcripts. Researchers ran a first-round RT-PCR on the TCR CDR3 using the HTBI primer set. TCRdb reprocessed the multiplex PCR reads via MiXCR and lists one record per CDR3 protein. The repertoire holds 340,000 or so distinct CDR3 sequences, with 15% to 20% as singletons. With V trimmed by 0 bases and J by 7 bases, 6 bases remained unmatched. CDR1 and CDR2 from the germline V gene are SGHKS and YYEKEE (reference sequence). The length of the CDR3 is 15 residues. The data are from a study of T cells in Graves' hyperthyroidism and ophthalmopathy.

The sequencing input was blood. This clonotype was sampled from a woman in her forties or fifties with Graves' hyperthyroidism. V usage is TRBV5-5 and J usage is TRBJ1-2; 10 bases are shared with TRBD1. The CDR3 DNA follows: TGTGCCAGCAGCTTGGAGGGACAGGGGAAAACTGGCTACACCTTC. This gives the protein CASSLEGQGKTGYTF.